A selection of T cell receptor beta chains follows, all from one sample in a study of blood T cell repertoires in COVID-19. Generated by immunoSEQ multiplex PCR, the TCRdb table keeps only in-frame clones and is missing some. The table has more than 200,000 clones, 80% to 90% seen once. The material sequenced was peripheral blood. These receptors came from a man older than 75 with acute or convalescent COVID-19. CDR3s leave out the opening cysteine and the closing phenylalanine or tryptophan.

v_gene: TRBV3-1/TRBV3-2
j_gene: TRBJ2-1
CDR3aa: ASRLAGNLENEQF

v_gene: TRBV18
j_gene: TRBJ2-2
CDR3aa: ASSPQDTGELF

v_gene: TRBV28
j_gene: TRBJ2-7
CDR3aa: ASSLPGTGSYEQY

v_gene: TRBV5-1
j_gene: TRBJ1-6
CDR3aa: ASSWTGVTASSPLH

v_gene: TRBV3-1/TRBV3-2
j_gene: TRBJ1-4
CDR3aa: ASSQDLATGTGYEKLF

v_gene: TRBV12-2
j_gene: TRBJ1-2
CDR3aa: ASRLATDRDDGYT

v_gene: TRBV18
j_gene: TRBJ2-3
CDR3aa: ASSPLRAGLSTDTQY

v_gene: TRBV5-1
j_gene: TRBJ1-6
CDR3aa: ASSISTVGNSPLH

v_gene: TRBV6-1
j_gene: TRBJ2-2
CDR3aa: ASSDRGLAGELF

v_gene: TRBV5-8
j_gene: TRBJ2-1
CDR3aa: ASSAGQGAYEQF

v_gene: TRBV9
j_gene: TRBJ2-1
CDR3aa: ASSVGSREGEQF

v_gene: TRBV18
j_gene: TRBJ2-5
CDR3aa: ASSPRSGVQETQY

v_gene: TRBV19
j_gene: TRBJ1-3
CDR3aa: ASRWDKTSGNTIY

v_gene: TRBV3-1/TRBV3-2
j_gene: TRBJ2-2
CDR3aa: ASSLRMDIYTGELF

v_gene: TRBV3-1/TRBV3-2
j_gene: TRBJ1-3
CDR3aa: ASSQDNAPTGRSGNTIY

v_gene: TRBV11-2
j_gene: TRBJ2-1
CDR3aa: ASSPRGGGGSYNEQF

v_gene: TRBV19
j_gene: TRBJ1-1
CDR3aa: ASSTTGMNTEAF